The entry below gives a single TCR beta chain sequence along with its context. It has no known antigen specificity. No base quality values were provided; no much bigger clone lies one nucleotide off. This sample was included in a study of T cell responses to AZD1222 COVID-19 vaccine (dated by TCRdb to about 2021). With respect to the entire study: AZD1222 recipients with second doses at about 4 weeks or about 12 weeks were pooled, because spike-specific TCR depth and breadth did not differ between schedules. A total of approximately 240 trial participants underwent TCR sequencing, of whom approximately 200 had received two doses of AZD1222 and some 25 had received two doses of the MenACWY control vaccine. Trial participants were enrolled by age into 18-55, 56-69 and 70-plus year subgroups, with 148, 28 and 57 TCR-sequenced participants respectively. What the research found in general, with its limitations: The 56-69-year group was small, and its depth increase did not reach significance, likely because of low power. Because no samples from the day 14 peak response were available, repertoires could be characterized only after the peak T cell response. Participants were mostly white British and included more females than males, and it was suggested by the authors that clonal diversity may have been underestimated. Reportedly, close to half of the unique spike-specific TCRs recognized epitopes lying outside the regions that are mutated in the B.1.351 and B.1.1.7 variants. Conclusions about previously exposed vaccinees are limited because only six or seven AZD1222 recipients were SARS-CoV-2 seropositive at baseline. A significant rise in spike-specific TCR breadth and depth was observed after two AZD1222 doses relative to day 0 and relative to MenACWY recipients. CD4 TCRs associated with the vaccine covered the entire spike protein, and the dominant responses were in regions 160-218 and 743-854.

CDR3 length: 13 amino acids, cysteine to phenylalanine. CDR3 DNA only is kept here, 39 bases in frame from base 1. V drops 4 bases and J drops 10 bases, leaving 16 bases in between. As encoded in the germline V gene (reference sequence), CDR1 is MNHNY while CDR2 is SVGAGI. This specimen's time point label, per the study, means: baseline before first vaccination. Vaccinee samples were obtained from the UK trials COV001 and COV002, which included a single-blind randomized controlled phase 2/3 trial of AZD1222 (ChAdOx1 nCoV-19) in healthy adults. For TCRbeta chain sequencing, PBMC samples from trial participants were taken at day 0 and at day 28 after the second dose. The CDR3 regions of human TCRbeta chains were analyzed by immunosequencing. As for the authors' bioinformatics: TCRs in the repertoires were compared against a reference library of SARS-CoV-2-specific TCRs that had been generated with the MIRA antigen-specificity platform. Breadth was defined as the fraction of unique TCRs that were SARS-CoV-2-associated, and depth was defined as the fraction of total T cells that were SARS-CoV-2-associated. Each spike-specific TCR was assigned to its reactive spike region and to a CD4 or CD8 class using the MIRA data. Log10-transformed breadth and depth values were compared by one-way ANOVA with Sidak's multiple comparisons tests. Drawn from immuneACCESS, this table holds only the in-frame rearrangements with V and J called that TCRdb kept. Clones are partly lost; checked studies trace under half to an unresolved V gene and leave the rest unexplained. V, J and clone size are taken as reported in that table, and D and trimming were inferred from the DNA itself. This sample comprises over 120,000 clones, about 93% of them detected only once. The top ten clones comprise roughly 5% of the sample.

Sequences were derived from peripheral blood, sampled on day 0 of AZD1222 vaccination. The clonotype originates from an adult in good health. Rearrangement joined TRBV6-6 to TRBJ1-2, with the D gene not confidently named. The DNA sequence follows: TGTGCCAGCAGTTTCGACGGCGGAGGGCACTACACCTTC. Translated, this is CASSFDGGGHYTF.